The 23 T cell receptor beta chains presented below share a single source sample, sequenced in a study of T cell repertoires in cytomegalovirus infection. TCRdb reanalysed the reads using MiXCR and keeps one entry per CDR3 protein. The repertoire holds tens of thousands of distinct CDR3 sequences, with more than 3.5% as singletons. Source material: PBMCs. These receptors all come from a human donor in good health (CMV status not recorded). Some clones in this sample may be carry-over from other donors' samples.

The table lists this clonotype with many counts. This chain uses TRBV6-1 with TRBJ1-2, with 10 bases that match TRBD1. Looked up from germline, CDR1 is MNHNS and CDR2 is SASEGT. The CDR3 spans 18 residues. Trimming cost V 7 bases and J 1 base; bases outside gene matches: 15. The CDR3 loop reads CASNSIRRDRGFNYGYTF. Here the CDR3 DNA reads TGTGCCAGCAACTCAATCCGCCGGGACAGGGGCTTTAACTATGGCTACACCTTC.

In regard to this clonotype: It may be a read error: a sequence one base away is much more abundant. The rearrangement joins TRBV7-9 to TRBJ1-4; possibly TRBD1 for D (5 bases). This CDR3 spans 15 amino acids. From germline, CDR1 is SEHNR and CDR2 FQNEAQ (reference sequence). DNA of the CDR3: TGTACCAGCAGCTTAGCCCGGGGGGATAATGAAAAACTGTTTTTT. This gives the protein CTSSLARGDNEKLFF.

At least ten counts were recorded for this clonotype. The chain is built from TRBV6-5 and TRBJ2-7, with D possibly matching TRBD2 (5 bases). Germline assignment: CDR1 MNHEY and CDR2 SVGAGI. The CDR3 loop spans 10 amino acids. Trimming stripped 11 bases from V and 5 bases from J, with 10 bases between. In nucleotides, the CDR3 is TGTGCCCCTGAGGGCCACGAGCAGTACTTC. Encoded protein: CAPEGHEQYF.

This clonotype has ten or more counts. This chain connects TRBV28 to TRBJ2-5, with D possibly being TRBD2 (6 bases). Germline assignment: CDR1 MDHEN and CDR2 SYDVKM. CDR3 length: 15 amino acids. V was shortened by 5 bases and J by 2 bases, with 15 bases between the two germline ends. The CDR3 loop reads CASSKLGGAQETQYF. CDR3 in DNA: TGTGCCAGCAGTAAATTGGGGGGAGCGCAAGAGACCCAGTACTTC.

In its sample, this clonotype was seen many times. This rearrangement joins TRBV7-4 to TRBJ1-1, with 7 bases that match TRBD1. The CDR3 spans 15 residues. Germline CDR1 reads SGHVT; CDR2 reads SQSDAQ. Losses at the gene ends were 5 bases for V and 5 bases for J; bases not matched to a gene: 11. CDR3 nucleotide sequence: TGTGCCAGCAGCCCGAGCCGACAGGGAGGAACTGAAGCTTTCTTT. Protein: CASSPSRQGGTEAFF. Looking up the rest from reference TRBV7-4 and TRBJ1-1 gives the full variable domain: GAGVSQSPRYKVAKRGRDVALRCDSISGHVTLYWYRQTLGQGSEVLTYSQSDAQRDKSGRPSGRFSAERPERSVSTLKIQRTEQGDSAVYLCASSPSRQGGTEAFFGQGTRLTVV.

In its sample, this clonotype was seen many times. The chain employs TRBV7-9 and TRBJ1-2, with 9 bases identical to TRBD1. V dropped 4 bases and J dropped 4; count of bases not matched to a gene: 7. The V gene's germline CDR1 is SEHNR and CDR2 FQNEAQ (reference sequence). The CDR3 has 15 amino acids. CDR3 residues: CASSSRDREAYGYTF. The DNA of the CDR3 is TGTGCCAGCAGCTCTCGGGACAGGGAGGCCTATGGCTACACCTTC. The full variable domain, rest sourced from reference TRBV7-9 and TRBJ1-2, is DTGVSQNPRHKITKRGQNVTFRCDPISEHNRLYWYRQTLGQGPEFLTYFQNEAQLEKSRLLSDRFSAERPKGSFSTLEIQRTEQGDSAMYLCASSSRDREAYGYTFGSGTRLTVV.

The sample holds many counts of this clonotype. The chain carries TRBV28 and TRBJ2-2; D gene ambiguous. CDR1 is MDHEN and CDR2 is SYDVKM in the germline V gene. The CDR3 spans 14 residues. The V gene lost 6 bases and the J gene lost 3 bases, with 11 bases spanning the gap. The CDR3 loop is CASRVEPHTGELFF. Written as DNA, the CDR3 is TGTGCCAGCAGGGTGGAACCCCACACCGGGGAGCTGTTTTTT. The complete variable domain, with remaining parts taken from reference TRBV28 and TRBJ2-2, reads DVKVTQSSRYLVKRTGEKVFLECVQDMDHENMFWYRQDPGLGLRLIYFSYDVKMKEKGDIPEGYSVSREKKERFSLILESASTNQTSMYLCASRVEPHTGELFFGEGSRLTVL.

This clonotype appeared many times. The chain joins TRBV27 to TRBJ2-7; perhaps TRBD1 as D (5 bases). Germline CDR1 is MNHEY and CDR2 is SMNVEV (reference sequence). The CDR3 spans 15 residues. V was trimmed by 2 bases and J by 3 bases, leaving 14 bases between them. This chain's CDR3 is CASSLKGSDNYEQYF. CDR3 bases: TGTGCCAGCAGTTTAAAGGGATCGGACAACTACGAGCAGTACTTC.

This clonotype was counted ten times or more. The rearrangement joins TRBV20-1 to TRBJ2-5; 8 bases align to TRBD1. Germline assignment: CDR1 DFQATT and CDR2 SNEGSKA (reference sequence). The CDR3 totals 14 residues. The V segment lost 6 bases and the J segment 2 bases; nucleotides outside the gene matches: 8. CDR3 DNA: TGCAGTGCCAGCGGACAGGGACCACAAGAGACCCAGTACTTC. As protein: CSASGQGPQETQYF.

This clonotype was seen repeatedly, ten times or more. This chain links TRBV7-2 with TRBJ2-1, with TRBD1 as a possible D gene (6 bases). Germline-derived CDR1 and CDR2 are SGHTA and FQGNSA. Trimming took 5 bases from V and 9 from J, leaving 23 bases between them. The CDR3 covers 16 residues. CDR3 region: CASSPTGTTVAREQFF. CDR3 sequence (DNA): TGTGCCAGCAGCCCAACCGGGACAACGGTTGCTCGTGAGCAGTTCTTC.

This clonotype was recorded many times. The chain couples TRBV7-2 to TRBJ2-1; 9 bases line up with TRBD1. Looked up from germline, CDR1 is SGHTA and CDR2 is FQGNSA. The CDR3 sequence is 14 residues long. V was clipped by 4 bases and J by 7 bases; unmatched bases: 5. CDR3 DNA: TGTGCCAGCAGCTCCCACAGGGGGCGGAATGAGCAGTTCTTC. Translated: CASSSHRGRNEQFF.

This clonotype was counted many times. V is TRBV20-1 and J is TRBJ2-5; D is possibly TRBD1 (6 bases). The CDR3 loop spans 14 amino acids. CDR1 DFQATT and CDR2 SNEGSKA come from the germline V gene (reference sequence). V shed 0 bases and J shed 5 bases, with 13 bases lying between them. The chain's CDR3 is CSARDYTGRETQYF. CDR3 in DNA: TGCAGTGCTAGAGATTATACAGGGCGGGAGACCCAGTACTTC.

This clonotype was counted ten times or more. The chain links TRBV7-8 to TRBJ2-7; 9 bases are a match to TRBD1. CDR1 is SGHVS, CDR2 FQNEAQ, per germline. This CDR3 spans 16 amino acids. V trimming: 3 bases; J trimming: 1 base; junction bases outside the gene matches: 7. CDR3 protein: CASSFPRGQGSYEQYF. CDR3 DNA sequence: TGTGCCAGCAGCTTCCCTAGGGGACAGGGATCCTACGAGCAGTACTTC.

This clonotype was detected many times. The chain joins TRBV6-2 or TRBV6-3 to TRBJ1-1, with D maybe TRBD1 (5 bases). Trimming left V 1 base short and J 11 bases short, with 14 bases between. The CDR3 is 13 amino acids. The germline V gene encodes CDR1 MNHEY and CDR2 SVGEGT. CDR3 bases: TGTGCCAGCAGTTACTATGGCAGGGAACGGGCTTTCTTT. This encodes CASSYYGRERAFF.

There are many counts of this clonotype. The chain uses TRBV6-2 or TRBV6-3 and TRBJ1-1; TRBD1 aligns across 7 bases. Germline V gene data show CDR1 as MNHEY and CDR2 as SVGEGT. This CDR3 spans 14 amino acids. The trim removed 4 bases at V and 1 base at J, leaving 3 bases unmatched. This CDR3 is CASSSWTGNTEAFF. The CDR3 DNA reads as TGTGCCAGCAGTTCGTGGACAGGGAACACTGAAGCTTTCTTT.

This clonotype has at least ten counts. The CDR3 is CASSSYLTQYF. The CDR3 DNA is TGTGCCAGCAGCTCCTATTTGACCCAGTACTTC. The V gene is TRBV7-6, the J gene TRBJ2-5, with D unclear. Trimming took 4 bases from V and 7 from J, leaving 7 bases between them. CDR3 length equals 11 residues. Germline V gives CDR1 SGHVS, CDR2 FNYEAQ.

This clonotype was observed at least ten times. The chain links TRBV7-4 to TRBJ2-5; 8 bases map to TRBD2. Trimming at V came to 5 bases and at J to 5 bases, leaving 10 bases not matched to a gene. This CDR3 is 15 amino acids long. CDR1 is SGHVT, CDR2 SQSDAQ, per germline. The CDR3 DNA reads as TGTGCCAGCAGCCCCCCCGGGACTAGTAAGGAGACCCAGTACTTC. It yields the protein CASSPPGTSKETQYF.

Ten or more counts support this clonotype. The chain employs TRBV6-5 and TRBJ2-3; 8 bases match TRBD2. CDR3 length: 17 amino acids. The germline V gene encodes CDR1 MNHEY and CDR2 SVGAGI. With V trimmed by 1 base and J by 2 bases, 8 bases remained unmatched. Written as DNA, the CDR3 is TGTGCCAGCAGTTACTTCGCGGGGGGAATCGACACAGATACGCAGTATTTT. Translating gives CASSYFAGGIDTDTQYF.

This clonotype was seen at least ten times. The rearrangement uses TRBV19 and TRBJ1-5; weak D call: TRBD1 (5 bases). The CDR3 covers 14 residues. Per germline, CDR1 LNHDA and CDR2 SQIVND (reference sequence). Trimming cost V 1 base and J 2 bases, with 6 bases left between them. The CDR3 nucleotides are TGTGCCAGTAGTATAGGACAGCGCAATCAGCCCCAGCATTTT. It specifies CASSIGQRNQPQHF.

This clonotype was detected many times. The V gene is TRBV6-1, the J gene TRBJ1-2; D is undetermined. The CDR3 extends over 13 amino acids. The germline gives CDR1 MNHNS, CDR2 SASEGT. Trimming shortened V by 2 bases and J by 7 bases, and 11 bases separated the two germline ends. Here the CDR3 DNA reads TGTGCCAGCAGTGAAAGGAAGAATGGTGGCTACACCTTC. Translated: CASSERKNGGYTF.

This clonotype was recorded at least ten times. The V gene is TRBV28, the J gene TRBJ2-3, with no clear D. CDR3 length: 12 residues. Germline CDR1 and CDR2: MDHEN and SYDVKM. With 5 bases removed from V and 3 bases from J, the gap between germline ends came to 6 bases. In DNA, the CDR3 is TGTGCCAGCAGTCCCGTTACAGATACGCAGTATTTT. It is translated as CASSPVTDTQYF.

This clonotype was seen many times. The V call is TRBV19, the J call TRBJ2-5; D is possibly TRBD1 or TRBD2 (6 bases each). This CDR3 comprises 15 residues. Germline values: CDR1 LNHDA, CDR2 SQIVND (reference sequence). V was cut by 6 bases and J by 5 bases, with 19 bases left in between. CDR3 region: CASRSGTGAKETQYF. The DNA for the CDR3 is TGTGCCAGTAGATCCGGAACGGGGGCAAAGGAGACCCAGTACTTC. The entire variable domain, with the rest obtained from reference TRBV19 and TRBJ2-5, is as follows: DGGITQSPKYLFRKEGQNVTLSCEQNLNHDAMYWYRQDPGQGLRLIYYSQIVNDFQKGDIAEGYSVSREKKESFPLTVTSAQKNPTAFYLCASRSGTGAKETQYFGPGTRLLVL.

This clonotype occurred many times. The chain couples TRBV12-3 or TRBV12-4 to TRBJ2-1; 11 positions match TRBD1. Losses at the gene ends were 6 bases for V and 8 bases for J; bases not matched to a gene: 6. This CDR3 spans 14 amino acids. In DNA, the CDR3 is TGTGCCAGCAGCCATCGGGACAGGGGGGATGAGCAGTTCTTC. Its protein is CASSHRDRGDEQFF.